These T cell receptor beta chains were read from a single sample in a study of T-cell memory formation after mild COVID-19. TCRdb re-called the 5' RACE reads with MiXCR, one entry per CDR3 protein. The sample has some 120,000 distinct CDR3 sequences, 16% seen once; the top ten hold about 14%. Sequencing was performed on PBMCs or a T cell subset sorted from them (not recorded which). Source of these receptors: an adult woman who had mild COVID-19 (a few samples of this study predate the infection). Cell type and time point are not known. CDR3s include the opening cysteine and the closing phenylalanine or tryptophan. D genes are given only for firm matches. Clone size, where shown, is once, few, many, or a class for clones that have expanded.

J gene,V gene,clone size,D gene,CDR3 protein,CDR3 DNA
TRBJ2-3,TRBV12-3/TRBV12-4,few,.,CASSTLGSTDTQYF,TGTGCCAGCAGCACGCTTGGTAGCACAGATACGCAGTATTTT
TRBJ2-1,TRBV6-4,few,.,CASSDSDSAYNEQFF,TGTGCCAGCAGTGACTCTGACTCCGCATACAATGAGCAGTTCTTC
TRBJ1-4,TRBV28,few,.,CASSLVIEKLFF,TGTGCCAGCAGTTTGGTAATCGAAAAACTGTTTTTT
TRBJ2-1,TRBV11-2,.,TRBD2,CASSLNLAGDYNEQFF,TGTGCCAGCAGCTTAAATTTAGCGGGAGATTACAATGAGCAGTTCTTC
TRBJ2-3,TRBV3-1,few,TRBD1,CASSPGDRGRADTQYF,TGTGCCAGCAGCCCAGGGGACAGGGGGCGGGCAGATACGCAGTATTTT
TRBJ2-5,TRBV7-9,.,.,CASSLGSWTQYF,TGTGCCAGCAGCTTAGGGAGTTGGACCCAGTACTTC
TRBJ2-5,TRBV7-2,.,.,CASSVGRSQETQYF,TGTGCCAGCAGCGTCGGACGGAGCCAAGAGACCCAGTACTTC
TRBJ2-1,TRBV28,.,.,CASSFTGYNEQFF,TGTGCCAGCAGTTTCACAGGTTACAATGAGCAGTTCTTC
TRBJ1-4,TRBV9,.,.,CASSGPRGAANEKLFF,TGTGCCAGCAGTGGACCTCGGGGAGCGGCTAATGAAAAACTGTTTTTT
TRBJ2-1,TRBV12-3/TRBV12-4,.,.,CASQIIRGYGNEQFF,TGTGCCAGCCAGATAATTCGGGGGTATGGCAATGAGCAGTTCTTC
TRBJ2-5,TRBV5-1,few,.,CASSLGQIQETQYF,TGCGCCAGCAGCCTAGGACAGATACAAGAGACCCAGTACTTC
TRBJ2-3,TRBV9,.,TRBD1,CASSVGTGGTDTQYF,TGTGCCAGCAGCGTTGGGACAGGGGGCACAGATACGCAGTATTTT
TRBJ1-2,TRBV19,few,.,CASKGRDYGYTF,TGTGCCAGTAAGGGAAGAGACTATGGCTACACCTTC
TRBJ1-5,TRBV6-5,.,TRBD1,CASSYVTPGQGAPNQPQHF,TGTGCCAGCAGTTACGTAACTCCGGGACAGGGGGCTCCCAATCAGCCCCAGCATTTT
TRBJ2-3,TRBV14,few,TRBD2,CASSARLAGGRTDTQYF,TGTGCCAGCAGCGCACGACTAGCGGGGGGCCGCACAGATACGCAGTATTTT
TRBJ1-1,TRBV24-1,.,TRBD1,CATSDSGRGNEAFF,TGTGCCACCAGTGATTCAGGCAGGGGGAATGAAGCTTTCTTT
TRBJ1-1,TRBV12-3/TRBV12-4,.,.,CASWGPPPENTEAFF,TGTGCCAGCTGGGGCCCCCCGCCAGAGAACACTGAAGCTTTCTTT
TRBJ1-2,TRBV28,.,.,CASSFARGYTF,TGTGCCAGCAGTTTCGCGAGGGGCTACACCTTC
TRBJ2-3,TRBV12-3/TRBV12-4,few,TRBD1,CASRGDRGLPTDTQYF,TGTGCCAGCAGGGGAGACAGGGGGCTCCCCACAGATACGCAGTATTTT
TRBJ2-7,TRBV7-9,.,TRBD2,CASSSLAGGNVYEQYF,TGTGCCAGCAGCTCCCTAGCGGGAGGAAACGTATACGAGCAGTACTTC
TRBJ2-1,TRBV27,.,TRBD2,CASSFFSSGYNEQFF,TGTGCCAGCAGTTTCTTTTCTAGCGGGTACAATGAGCAGTTCTTC
TRBJ2-1,TRBV6-6,few,TRBD2,CASSYLAGSSYNEQFF,TGTGCCAGCAGTTATTTAGCGGGGAGCTCCTACAATGAGCAGTTCTTC
TRBJ2-7,TRBV7-8,few,.,CASSARTGSYEQYF,TGTGCCAGCAGCGCCAGAACGGGGTCCTACGAGCAGTACTTC
TRBJ2-1,TRBV24-1,many,.,CATSDLLARDNEQFF,TGTGCCACCAGTGATTTGTTAGCTAGGGACAATGAGCAGTTCTTC
TRBJ2-1,TRBV6-1,.,.,CASSLRGTVNEQFF,TGTGCCAGCAGTCTACGCGGGACAGTCAATGAGCAGTTCTTC
TRBJ1-2,TRBV5-5,few,TRBD1,CASSLGAGGANYGYTF,TGTGCCAGCAGCTTGGGAGCAGGGGGTGCCAACTATGGCTACACCTTC
TRBJ1-2,TRBV15,few,.,CATSSPYGGGYTF,TGTGCCACCAGCAGCCCCTATGGGGGGGGCTACACCTTC
TRBJ2-1,TRBV6-6,.,.,CASSSLGEDSYNEQFF,TGTGCCAGCAGTTCTCTGGGGGAGGATTCCTACAATGAGCAGTTCTTC
TRBJ2-3,TRBV6-2/TRBV6-3,few,.,CASRDSVVDTQYF,TGTGCCAGCAGGGACTCGGTTGTAGATACGCAGTATTTT
TRBJ1-4,TRBV27,few,TRBD1,CASRRQGSREKLFF,TGTGCCAGCAGGAGACAGGGTAGCCGTGAAAAACTGTTTTTT
TRBJ1-1,TRBV25-1,few,.,CASSERFGRTEAFF,TGTGCCAGCAGTGAAAGGTTCGGACGCACTGAAGCTTTCTTT
TRBJ1-3,TRBV7-7,few,.,CASSSGRGFGNTIYF,TGTGCTAGCAGTTCAGGCCGGGGGTTCGGAAACACCATATATTTT
TRBJ2-5,TRBV28,.,TRBD2,CASSFVLAGFQETQYF,TGTGCCAGCAGTTTCGTCCTAGCGGGCTTCCAAGAGACCCAGTACTTC
TRBJ2-7,TRBV28,few,.,CASSSQEDEQYF,TGTGCCAGCAGTTCACAGGAGGACGAGCAGTACTTC
TRBJ2-1,TRBV12-5,.,TRBD2,CASGTWTSGYNEQFF,TGTGCTAGTGGTACCTGGACTAGCGGCTACAATGAGCAGTTCTTC
TRBJ2-1,TRBV10-3,.,TRBD2,CAIRGGGYYNEQFF,TGTGCCATCAGGGGCGGGGGGTACTACAATGAGCAGTTCTTC
TRBJ2-5,TRBV6-5,.,TRBD1,CASSYLTRDREKETQYF,TGTGCCAGCAGTTACTTAACCCGGGACAGGGAAAAGGAGACCCAGTACTTC
TRBJ2-3,TRBV4-1,.,.,CASSQVKSPDTQYF,TGCGCCAGCAGCCAAGTTAAGTCCCCAGATACGCAGTATTTT
TRBJ1-2,TRBV20-1,.,.,CSARGGTPAIPNYGYTF,TGCAGTGCTAGAGGGGGGACTCCCGCTATTCCTAACTATGGCTACACCTTC
TRBJ2-3,TRBV9,once,.,CVSSGWGGSGDTQYF,TGTGTCAGCAGCGGATGGGGTGGTAGTGGAGATACGCAGTATTTT
TRBJ1-2,TRBV4-1,.,.,CASSQDQGWQNYGYTF,TGCGCCAGCAGCCAAGATCAAGGATGGCAGAACTATGGCTACACCTTC